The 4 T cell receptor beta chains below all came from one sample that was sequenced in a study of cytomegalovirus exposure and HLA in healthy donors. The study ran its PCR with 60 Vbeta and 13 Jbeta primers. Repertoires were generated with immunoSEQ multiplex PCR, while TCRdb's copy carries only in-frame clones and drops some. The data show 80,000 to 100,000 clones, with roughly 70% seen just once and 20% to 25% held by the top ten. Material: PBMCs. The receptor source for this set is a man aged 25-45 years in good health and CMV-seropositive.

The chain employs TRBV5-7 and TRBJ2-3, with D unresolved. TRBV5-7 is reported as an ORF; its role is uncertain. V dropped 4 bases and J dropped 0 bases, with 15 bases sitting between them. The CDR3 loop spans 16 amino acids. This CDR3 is CASSLTGTASTDTQYF. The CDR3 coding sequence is TGTGCCAGCAGCCTGACCGGAACAGCTAGCACAGATACGCAGTATTTT.

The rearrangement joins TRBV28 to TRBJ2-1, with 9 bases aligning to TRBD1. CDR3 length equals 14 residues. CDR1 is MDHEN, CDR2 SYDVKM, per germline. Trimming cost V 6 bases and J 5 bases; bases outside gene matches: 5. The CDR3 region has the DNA TGTGCCAGCAGCCCGGGACAGGGAGACAATGAGCAGTTCTTC. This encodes CASSPGQGDNEQFF.

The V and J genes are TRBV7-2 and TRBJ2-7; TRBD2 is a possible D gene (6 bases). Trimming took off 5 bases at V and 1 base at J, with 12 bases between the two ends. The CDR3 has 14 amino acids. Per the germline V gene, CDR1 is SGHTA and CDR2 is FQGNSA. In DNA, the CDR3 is TGTGCCAGCAGCGGGGACTCCCTTTCCTACGAGCAGTACTTC. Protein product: CASSGDSLSYEQYF.

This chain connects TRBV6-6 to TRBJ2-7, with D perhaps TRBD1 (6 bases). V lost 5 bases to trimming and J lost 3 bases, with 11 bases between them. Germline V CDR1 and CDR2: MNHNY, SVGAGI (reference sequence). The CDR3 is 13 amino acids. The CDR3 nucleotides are TGTGCCAGCAGTCCGGGACACAGCTACGAGCAGTACTTC. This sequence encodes CASSPGHSYEQYF.